Below are 18 T cell receptor beta chains sequenced from a single sample in a study of T cell responses to AZD1222 COVID-19 vaccine. TCRdb keeps only in-frame clones here, not all; method: immunoSEQ multiplex PCR. The sample includes 190,000 or so clones, approximately 95% of them seen just once. Specimen: peripheral blood, collected 28 days after the second AZD1222 dose. The receptors shown here come from an adult who received the AZD1222 COVID-19 vaccine.

The chain carries TRBV6-5 and TRBJ1-3; D unresolved. Trimming removed 0 bases at V and 5 bases at J, with 8 bases between. This CDR3 is 14 amino acids long. The germline V gene encodes CDR1 MNHEY and CDR2 SVGAGI. The CDR3 loop reads CASSYSALRNTIYF. In nucleotides, the CDR3 is TGTGCCAGCAGTTACTCGGCGTTAAGAAACACCATATATTTT.

The J gene is TRBJ2-1, the V gene TRBV5-1; weak D call: TRBD1 (5 bases). The V gene lost 2 bases and the J gene lost 7 bases, with 22 bases spanning the gap. The CDR3 covers 17 residues. Germline CDR1 SGHRS, CDR2 YFSETQ. The CDR3 sequence: CASSLARQGSSENEQFF. Here the CDR3 DNA reads TGCGCCAGCAGCTTAGCTAGGCAGGGAAGCTCGGAGAATGAGCAGTTCTTC.

The chain carries TRBV3-1 (or the pseudogene TRBV3-2) and TRBJ2-2; TRBD2 might be the D (7 bases). This CDR3 spans 17 amino acids. Germline values: CDR1 LGHDT, CDR2 YNNKEL (reference sequence). V was shortened by 5 bases and J by 4 bases, with 20 bases between the two germline ends. CDR3 sequence: CASSTPGGGAGTGELFF. The DNA of the CDR3 is TGTGCCAGCAGCACCCCGGGTGGGGGGGCCGGCACCGGGGAGCTGTTTTTT.

The chain employs TRBV27 and TRBJ1-2, with a weak D call TRBD1 (5 bases). The CDR3 length is 14 residues. The germline V gene has CDR1 MNHEY and CDR2 SMNVEV (reference sequence). V lost 5 bases to trimming and J lost 2 bases, with 12 bases between them. CDR3: CASSRDSANYGYTF. CDR3 bases: TGTGCCAGCAGTCGCGACAGTGCAAACTATGGCTACACCTTC.

This clone was counted a single time. The J gene is TRBJ2-7, the V gene TRBV6-1, with 9 positions matching TRBD1. V lost 0 bases, J lost 2 bases, and 5 bases stayed unmatched. Germline CDR1 MNHNS, CDR2 SASEGT. This CDR3 is built from 16 residues. The CDR3 DNA reads as TGTGCCAGCAGTGAAGCGCCGACAGGGGGAACCTACGAGCAGTACTTC. It translates to CASSEAPTGGTYEQYF.

The rearrangement links TRBV19 to TRBJ2-1; D call uncertain. From germline, CDR1 is LNHDA and CDR2 SQIVND (reference sequence). V gave up 4 bases and J gave up 6 bases, with 13 bases separating them. The CDR3 is 14 residues long. The DNA of the CDR3 is TGTGCCAGTAGTAGGATTAGCTCCAGCAATGAGCAGTTCTTC. The encoded protein is CASSRISSSNEQFF.

The J gene is TRBJ1-1, the V gene TRBV10-2, with TRBD1 as a possible D gene (6 bases). The germline gives CDR1 WSHSY, CDR2 SAAADI. CDR3 length: 13 residues. Trimming removed 3 bases at V and 6 bases at J, with 11 bases between. In nucleotides, the CDR3 is TGCGCCAGCAGTGAACAGGGTGAGGCTGAAGCTTTCTTT. Protein sequence: CASSEQGEAEAFF.

This chain uses TRBV5-1 with TRBJ2-3; 9 bases match TRBD2. The germline CDR1 and CDR2 sequences are SGHRS and YFSETQ. The CDR3 contains 17 residues. Losses at the gene ends were 0 bases for V and 2 bases for J; bases not matched to a gene: 7. CDR3 amino acids: CASSLDPSGASTDTQYF. CDR3 sequence (DNA): TGCGCCAGCAGCTTGGATCCTAGCGGGGCTTCCACAGATACGCAGTATTTT.

Regarding this clone: A junction end diverges from the germline sequence, so it may reflect a read error. V usage is TRBV7-2 and J usage is TRBJ1-1, with D perhaps TRBD1 (6 bases). CDR1 is SGHTA, CDR2 FQGNSA, per germline. This CDR3 spans 14 amino acids. This CDR3 is CASRLAQGNTEAFF. The CDR3 nucleotides are TGTGCCAGCAGGTTAGCACAGGGGAACACTGAAGCTTTCTTT.

The chain carries TRBV18 and TRBJ1-5; 8 bases are a match to TRBD1. This CDR3 spans 15 amino acids. Germline loops: CDR1 KGHSH, CDR2 LQKENI. V lost 3 bases to trimming and J lost 2 bases; unmatched junction nucleotides: 3. The CDR3: CASSPTGDGNQPQHF. The CDR3 coding sequence is TGTGCCAGCTCACCGACAGGGGATGGCAATCAGCCCCAGCATTTT. Combining the CDR3 with reference TRBV18 and TRBJ1-5 gives the whole variable domain NAGVMQNPRHLVRRRGQEARLRCSPMKGHSHVYWYRQLPEEGLKFMVYLQKENIIDESGMPKERFSAEFPKEGPSILRIQQVVRGDSAAYFCASSPTGDGNQPQHFGDGTRLSIL.

The chain carries TRBV28 and TRBJ2-7, with TRBD2 matching 9 bases. The CDR3 extends over 15 amino acids. V dropped 6 bases and J dropped 0; count of bases not matched to a gene: 6. Germline CDR1 and CDR2: MDHEN and SYDVKM. The CDR3 protein is CASSSSGGNSYEQYF. The CDR3 DNA reads as TGTGCCAGCAGCTCCAGCGGGGGGAACTCCTACGAGCAGTACTTC.

The chain has TRBV7-8 and TRBJ1-2; D is uncertain. Between the trimmed V and J ends, which lost 2 bases and 4 bases, there was a span of 11 bases. Germline loops: CDR1 SGHVS, CDR2 FQNEAQ. The CDR3 totals 14 residues. CDR3 amino acids: CASSLQGSGYGYTF. CDR3 sequence (DNA): TGTGCCAGCAGCTTACAAGGCTCGGGCTATGGCTACACCTTC.

The CDR3 reads CASSARQQNSPLHF. CDR3 in DNA: TGTGCCAGCAGCGCGAGACAGCAAAATTCACCCCTCCACTTT. The chain couples TRBV9 to TRBJ1-6; D may be TRBD1 (5 bases). Trimming took 3 bases from V and 7 from J, leaving 11 bases between them. The CDR3 loop spans 14 amino acids. Germline CDR1 and CDR2: SGDLS and YYNGEE. Supplemented by reference TRBV9 and TRBJ1-6, the full variable domain reads DSGVTQTPKHLITATGQRVTLRCSPRSGDLSVYWYQQSLDQGLQFLIQYYNGEERAKGNILERFSAQQFPDLHSELNLSSLELGDSALYFCASSARQQNSPLHFGNGTRLTVT.

The gene calls are TRBV12-2 and TRBJ1-3; TRBD1 is taken as the D call from the table, unchecked against the DNA. TRBV12-2 is a pseudogene segment. This CDR3 spans 18 amino acids. CDR3 sequence reads: CASRTRHTQGTSGNTIYF. The CDR3 nucleotides read TGTGCAAGTCGCACACGACACACGCAGGGGACCTCTGGAAACACCATATATTTT.

This clone has just a few counts. J is TRBJ2-2 and V is TRBV29-1; TRBD1 agrees at 9 bases. CDR1 is SQVTM, CDR2 ANQGSEA, per germline. The CDR3 consists of 14 residues. Trimming removed 5 bases from V and 1 base from J; junction bases left unmatched: 2. CDR3 coding DNA: TGCAGCGTTACGGGACAGGGGAACACCGGGGAGCTGTTTTTT. Its protein is CSVTGQGNTGELFF.

The chain couples TRBV25-1 to TRBJ1-2, with 7 bases matching TRBD1. The V gene end was trimmed by 3 bases and the J gene end by 7 bases; junction bases not matched to a gene: 5. The CDR3 spans 13 residues. Germline V gene data show CDR1 as MGHDK and CDR2 as SYGVNS. Here the CDR3 reads CASSDGQELGYTF. The CDR3 coding sequence is TGTGCCAGCAGTGACGGACAGGAACTTGGCTACACCTTC.

The CDR3 nucleotides read TGTGCCAGCTCCCCTGGACAGGGAACGGCCTATGGCTACACCTTC. Residues: CASSPGQGTAYGYTF. The chain combines TRBV18 with TRBJ1-2; 8 nucleotides line up with TRBD1. V lost 6 bases and J lost 4; bases outside the gene matches: 10. The CDR3 totals 15 residues. Germline CDR1 and CDR2: KGHSH and LQKENI.

This clone was picked up one time. This chain joins TRBV4-1 and TRBJ1-5; TRBD1 matches 7 bases. V lost 4 bases to trimming and J lost 9 bases; unmatched junction nucleotides: 15. This CDR3 has 16 residues. Germline V CDR1 and CDR2: MGHRA, YSYEKL. Written as DNA, the CDR3 is TGCGCCAGCAGCCGGTTTACAGGGGCCAATGTAGGGCCCCAGCATTTT. Translated, it gives CASSRFTGANVGPQHF.